This paragraph reports one T cell receptor (beta chain). The CDR3 contains 16 residues. Germline V gene lookup returns CDR1 SGDLS and CDR2 YYNGEE. V lost 3 bases, J lost 0 bases, and 16 bases lay in between. The data originate from a study of blood T cell repertoires in COVID-19. Original methodology: Amplifying reference gene primers gave estimates of nucleated cell counts. Produced via immunoSEQ multiplex PCR; TCRdb's table is partial and in-frame only. V, J and clone size derive from that table, while D and trimming were established from the DNA sequence. The table includes some 260,000 clones, approximately 77% detected once.

The receptor comes from a woman between 18 and 30 years old with acute or convalescent COVID-19. Sequencing input: peripheral blood. V and J are TRBV9 and TRBJ2-7, with D uncertain. The CDR3 spells CASSAFPKSSSYEQYF. CDR3 bases: TGTGCCAGCAGCGCCTTCCCAAAAAGTAGCTCCTACGAGCAGTACTTC.